These 14 T cell receptor beta chains share one sample of origin, sequenced in a study of Ad26.COV2.S vaccination and SARS-CoV-2 variants. Assay: immunoSEQ multiplex PCR; the TCRdb copy retains only in-frame clones and omits some. Counted here are roughly 460,000 clones, nearly 90% occurring once; the ten biggest clones make up about 1.5%. Sample treatment: around 19 received Ad26.COV2.S at low or high dose, single or two shots; roughly five received placebo; per-sample allocation not given. Collection of the samples took place on day 63 after the first injection of vaccine or placebo. The sample in question was peripheral blood, obtained in a trial of Ad26.COV2.S vaccine versus placebo. These receptors all come from a person between 18 and 65 years old who received the Ad26.COV2.S COVID-19 vaccine or a placebo.

The CDR3 reads CASSLGDGLSGNTIYF. In DNA, the CDR3 is TGTGCCAGCAGCCTCGGCGACGGTCTCTCTGGAAACACCATATATTTT. V gene TRBV4-2 combines with J gene TRBJ1-3; D ambiguous. Per the germline V gene, CDR1 is LGHNA and CDR2 is YNFKEQ. The CDR3 is made up of 16 amino acids. V gave up 4 bases and J gave up 0 bases, with 13 bases separating them.

This sequence joins TRBV2 and TRBJ2-3, with a weak D call TRBD1 (6 bases). Between the trimmed V and J ends, which lost 3 bases and 0 bases, there was a span of 7 bases. The CDR3 runs 14 residues. Germline V gives CDR1 SNHLY, CDR2 FYNNEI. The CDR3, as DNA: TGTGCCAGCAGTGAGGACAGAAGCACAGATACGCAGTATTTT. This encodes CASSEDRSTDTQYF. Based on the CDR3 plus reference TRBV2 and TRBJ2-3, the full variable domain is EPEVTQTPSHQVTQMGQEVILRCVPISNHLYFYWYRQILGQKVEFLVSFYNNEISEKSEIFDDQFSVERPDGSNFTLKIRSTKLEDSAMYFCASSEDRSTDTQYFGPGTRLTVL.

As concerns this clone: Other DNA sequences within the sample encode an identical CDR3. The CDR3 spells CASSLRYGYTF. In nucleotides, the CDR3 is TGTGCCAGCAGTTTGCGGTATGGCTACACCTTC. This chain links TRBV28 with TRBJ1-2; D gene unclear. Deletions cut 3 bases from V and 5 bases from J, with 4 bases between. Looked up from germline, CDR1 is MDHEN and CDR2 is SYDVKM. The CDR3 loop spans 11 amino acids.

V gene TRBV5-4 combines with J gene TRBJ1-2; D gene uncertain. Trimming took 0 bases from V and 8 from J, leaving 11 bases between them. The CDR3 is 13 amino acids. CDR1 and CDR2 (germline): SGHNT, YYREEE (reference sequence). In DNA form, the CDR3 reads TGTGCCAGCAGCTTGGAGGGCCGACGAGGCTACACCTTC. Its protein product is CASSLEGRRGYTF.

CDR3 sequence reads: CASSYSGNTIYF. In nucleotides, the CDR3 is TGTGCCAGCAGCTATTCGGGAAACACCATATATTTT. The chain carries TRBV7-9 and TRBJ1-3; D unresolved. This CDR3 spans 12 amino acids. Trimming took 4 bases from V and 4 from J, leaving 5 bases between them. Germline values: CDR1 SEHNR, CDR2 FQNEAQ (reference sequence).

DNA of the CDR3: TGTGCCAGTAGCAGACAGGCTAATCTCTATCTTAGGGAGATTTTCTACAATGAGCAGTTCTTC. It codes for CASSRQANLYLREIFYNEQFF. The V gene is TRBV19, the J gene TRBJ2-1, with D tentatively TRBD1 (6 bases). Trimming cost V 6 bases and J 3 bases, with 33 bases left between them. Germline lookup yields CDR1 LNHDA and CDR2 SQIVND (reference sequence). The CDR3 runs to 21 residues. The whole variable domain, filled in from reference TRBV19 and TRBJ2-1, reads DGGITQSPKYLFRKEGQNVTLSCEQNLNHDAMYWYRQDPGQGLRLIYYSQIVNDFQKGDIAEGYSVSREKKESFPLTVTSAQKNPTAFYLCASSRQANLYLREIFYNEQFFGPGTRLTVL.

The chain employs TRBV12-3 or TRBV12-4 and TRBJ1-1; D ambiguous. The CDR3 extends over 12 amino acids. V lost 2 bases and J 6 bases, leaving 7 bases between the germline ends. CDR3 in amino acids: CASSLPSPEAFF. The CDR3 DNA sequence: TGTGCCAGCAGTTTACCCAGCCCTGAAGCTTTCTTT.

The V gene is TRBV5-1, the J gene TRBJ2-7; D uncertain. CDR1 is SGHRS and CDR2 is YFSETQ in the germline V gene. The CDR3 spans 14 residues. Trimming took 5 bases from V and 2 from J, leaving 14 bases between them. CDR3 residues: CASRRAGATYEQYF. Written as DNA, the CDR3 is TGCGCCAGCAGACGGGCCGGCGCTACCTACGAGCAGTACTTC.

For the CDR3, the DNA is TGCGCCAGCAGCTTGGAGGCTCGCACAGATACGCAGTATTTT. Its translation is CASSLEARTDTQYF. The V and J genes are TRBV5-1 and TRBJ2-3; D is undetermined. The CDR3 loop spans 14 amino acids. Germline CDR1 is SGHRS and CDR2 is YFSETQ. Trimming shortened V by 0 bases and J by 1 base, and 6 bases separated the two germline ends.

The V call is TRBV15, the J call TRBJ1-5; D is possibly TRBD1 (6 bases). With 0 bases removed from V and 2 bases from J, the gap between germline ends came to 11 bases. CDR1 and CDR2 (germline): LNHNV, YYDKDF (reference sequence). The CDR3 consists of 16 residues. CDR3 protein: CATSRDRGGRNQPQHF. The CDR3 bases are TGTGCCACCAGCAGAGATCGAGGGGGACGCAATCAGCCCCAGCATTTT.

The chain has TRBV5-6 and TRBJ2-5, with 13 bases matching TRBD2. J gave up 4 bases and V 2 bases, and 8 bases lay outside the gene matches. Germline V gives CDR1 SGHDT, CDR2 YYEEEE. The CDR3 runs to 17 residues. The CDR3 sequence is CASSLLAGGNFGETQYF. In DNA, the CDR3 is TGTGCCAGCAGCTTACTAGCGGGGGGGAATTTCGGAGAGACCCAGTACTTC.

The chain uses TRBV2 and TRBJ2-1; D is uncertain. Germline V CDR1 and CDR2: SNHLY, FYNNEI. V dropped 2 bases and J dropped 5 bases, with 10 bases sitting between them. The CDR3 totals 14 residues. The CDR3 sequence is CASSELAANNEQFF. The DNA for the CDR3 is TGTGCCAGCAGTGAACTGGCAGCGAACAATGAGCAGTTCTTC.

The chain is built from TRBV2 and TRBJ2-4; 9 bases agree with TRBD1. Trimming took 3 bases from V and 1 from J; bases not matched to a gene: 4. The CDR3 covers 16 residues. Germline V lookup: CDR1 SNHLY, CDR2 FYNNEI. CDR3 DNA: TGTGCCAGCAGTGAGGGACAGGGTTTGGCCAAAAACATTCAGTACTTC. Translated: CASSEGQGLAKNIQYF.

As DNA, the CDR3 is TGTGCCAGCAGTGTCGGGAGCACAGATACGCAGTATTTT. Translated: CASSVGSTDTQYF. This rearrangement joins TRBV7-9 to TRBJ2-3; D is unresolved. Germline loops: CDR1 SEHNR, CDR2 FQNEAQ (reference sequence). Trimming cost V 6 bases and J 0 bases, with 7 bases left between them. The CDR3 loop spans 13 amino acids.